This record concerns one T cell receptor (beta chain) sequence. Its antigen is unidentified. MiXCR was run by TCRdb on the reads, yielding one entry per CDR3 protein. The table lists 200,000 to 250,000 distinct CDR3 sequences, 20% to 25% of them singletons. Trimming removed 5 bases from V and 5 bases from J; junction bases left unmatched: 6. The CDR3 extends over 14 amino acids. The data belong to a study of T cell repertoires in cytomegalovirus infection. Study in general: CMV infection together with matching HLA type was indicated by public TCR beta signatures.

Study-wide results and caveats: CMV carriers having the relevant HLA were flagged by cumulative public TCR beta family frequency. Predominance within the ex vivo response was attributable to HLA-C-restricted CMV-specific TCR beta clonotypes.

The sequence was collected from a human donor in good health (CMV status not recorded). Some clones in this sample may be carry-over from other donors' samples. The material sequenced was CD8+ T cells from PBMCs. The V call is TRBV12-3 or TRBV12-4, the J call TRBJ2-5; TRBD1 matches 9 bases. The CDR3 region has the DNA TGTGCCAGCAGTCTCTACAGGGGGCTGGAGACCCAGTACTTC. Protein sequence: CASSLYRGLETQYF.